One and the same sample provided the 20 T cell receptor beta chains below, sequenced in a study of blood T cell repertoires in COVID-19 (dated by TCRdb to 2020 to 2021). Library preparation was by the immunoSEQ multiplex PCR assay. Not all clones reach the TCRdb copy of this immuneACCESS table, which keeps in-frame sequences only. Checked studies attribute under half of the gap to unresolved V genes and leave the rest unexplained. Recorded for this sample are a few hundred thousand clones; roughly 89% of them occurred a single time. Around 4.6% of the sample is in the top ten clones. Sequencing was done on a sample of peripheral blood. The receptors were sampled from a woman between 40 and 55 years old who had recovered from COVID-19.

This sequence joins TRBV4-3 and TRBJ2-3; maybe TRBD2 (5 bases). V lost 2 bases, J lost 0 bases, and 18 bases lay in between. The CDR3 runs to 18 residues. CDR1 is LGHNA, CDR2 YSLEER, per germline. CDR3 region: CASSQFPTRGSSTDTQYF. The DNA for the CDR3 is TGCGCCAGCAGCCAATTTCCCACTAGAGGATCTAGCACAGATACGCAGTATTTT.

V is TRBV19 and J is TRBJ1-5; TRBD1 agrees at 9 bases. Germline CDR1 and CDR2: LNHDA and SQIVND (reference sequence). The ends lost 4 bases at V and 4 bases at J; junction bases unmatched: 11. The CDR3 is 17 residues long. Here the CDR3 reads CASSTLPGQGSNQPQHF. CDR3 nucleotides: TGTGCCAGTAGTACTCTCCCGGGACAGGGATCGAATCAGCCCCAGCATTTT.

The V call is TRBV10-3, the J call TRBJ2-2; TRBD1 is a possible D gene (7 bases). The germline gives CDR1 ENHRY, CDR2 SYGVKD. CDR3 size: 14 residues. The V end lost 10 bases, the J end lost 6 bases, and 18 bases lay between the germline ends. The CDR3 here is CASGTSTGAGELFF. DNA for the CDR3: TGTGCCAGCGGGACCTCAACAGGGGCCGGGGAGCTGTTTTTT.

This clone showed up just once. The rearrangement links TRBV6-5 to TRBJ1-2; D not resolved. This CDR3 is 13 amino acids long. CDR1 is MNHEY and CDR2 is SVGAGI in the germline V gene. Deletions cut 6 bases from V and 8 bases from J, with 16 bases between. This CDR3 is CASSLGRRQGYTF. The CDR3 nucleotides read TGTGCCAGCAGCCTCGGTAGGAGGCAGGGCTACACCTTC.

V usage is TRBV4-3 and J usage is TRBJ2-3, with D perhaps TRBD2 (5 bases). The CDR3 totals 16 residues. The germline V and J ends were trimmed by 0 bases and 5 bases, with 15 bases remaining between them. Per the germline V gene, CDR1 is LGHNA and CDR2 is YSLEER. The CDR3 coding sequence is TGCGCCAGCAGCCAAGATGTCGGAGGAGTCGGAGATACGCAGTATTTT. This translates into CASSQDVGGVGDTQYF.

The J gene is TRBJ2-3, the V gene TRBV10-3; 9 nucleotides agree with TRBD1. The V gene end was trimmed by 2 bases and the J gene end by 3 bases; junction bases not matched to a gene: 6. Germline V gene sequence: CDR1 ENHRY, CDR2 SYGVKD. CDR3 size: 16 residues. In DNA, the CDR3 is TGTGCCATCAGTGAGGGGCCGGGACAGGGTACAGATACGCAGTATTTT. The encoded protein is CAISEGPGQGTDTQYF.

This CDR3 is CASSQGLNNSPLHF. CDR3 nucleotide sequence: TGTGCCAGCAGCCAGGGGCTCAATAATTCACCCCTCCACTTT. This chain uses TRBV7-3 with TRBJ1-6; a weak D match, TRBD1 (6 bases). CDR1 and CDR2 (germline): SGHTA, FQGTGA. CDR3 length equals 14 residues. Trimming cost V 5 bases and J 5 bases, with 10 bases left between them.

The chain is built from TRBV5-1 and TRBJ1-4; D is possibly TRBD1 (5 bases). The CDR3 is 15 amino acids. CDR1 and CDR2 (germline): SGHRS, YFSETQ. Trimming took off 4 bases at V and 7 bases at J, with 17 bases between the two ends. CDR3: CASSPGRGRGEKLFF. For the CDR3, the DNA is TGCGCCAGCAGCCCCGGTCGGGGGAGAGGTGAAAAACTGTTTTTT.

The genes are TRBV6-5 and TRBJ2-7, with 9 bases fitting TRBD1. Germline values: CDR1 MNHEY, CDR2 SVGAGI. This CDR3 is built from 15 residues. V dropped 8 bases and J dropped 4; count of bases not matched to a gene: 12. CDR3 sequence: CASPRAGQGHYEQYF. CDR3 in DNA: TGTGCCAGCCCTCGGGCGGGACAGGGTCATTACGAGCAGTACTTC.

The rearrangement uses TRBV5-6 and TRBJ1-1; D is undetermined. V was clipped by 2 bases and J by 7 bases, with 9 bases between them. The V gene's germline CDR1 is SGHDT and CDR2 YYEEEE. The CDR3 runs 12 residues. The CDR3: CASSFYPGEAFF. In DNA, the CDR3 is TGTGCCAGCAGCTTTTATCCAGGTGAAGCTTTCTTT.

This CDR3 reads CASSLARLADQETQYF. The CDR3 bases are TGTGCCAGCAGCTTGGCCCGTTTAGCGGACCAAGAGACCCAGTACTTC. The rearrangement joins TRBV5-8 to TRBJ2-5, with D maybe TRBD2 (6 bases). Trimming pared 0 bases from V and 0 bases from J, leaving 12 bases between. Germline V gives CDR1 SGHTS, CDR2 YDEGEE. This CDR3 comprises 16 residues.

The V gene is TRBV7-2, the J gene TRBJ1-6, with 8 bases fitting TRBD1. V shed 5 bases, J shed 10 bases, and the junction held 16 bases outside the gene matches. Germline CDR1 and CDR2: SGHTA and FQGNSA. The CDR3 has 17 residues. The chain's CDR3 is CASSQTFSGRGHSPLHF. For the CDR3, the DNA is TGTGCCAGCAGCCAGACCTTTAGTGGCAGGGGGCACTCACCCCTCCACTTT.

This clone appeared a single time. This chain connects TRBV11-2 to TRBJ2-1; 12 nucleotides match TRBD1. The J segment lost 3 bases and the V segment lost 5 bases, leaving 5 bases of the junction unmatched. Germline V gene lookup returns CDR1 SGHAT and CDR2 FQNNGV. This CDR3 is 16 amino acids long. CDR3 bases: TGTGCCAGCAGCCGGGGACAGGGGGCGAGCTACAATGAGCAGTTCTTC. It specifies CASSRGQGASYNEQFF.

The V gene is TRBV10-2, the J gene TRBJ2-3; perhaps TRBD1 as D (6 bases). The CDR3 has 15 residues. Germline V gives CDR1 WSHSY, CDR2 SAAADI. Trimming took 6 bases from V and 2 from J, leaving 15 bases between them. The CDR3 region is CASRNRDTPTDTQYF. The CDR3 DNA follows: TGCGCCAGCAGGAACCGGGACACCCCCACAGATACGCAGTATTTT.

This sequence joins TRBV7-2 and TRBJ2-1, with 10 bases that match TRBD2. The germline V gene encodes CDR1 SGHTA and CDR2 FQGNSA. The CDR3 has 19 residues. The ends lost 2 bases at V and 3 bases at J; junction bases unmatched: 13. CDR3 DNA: TGTGCCAGCAGCTTACAGAAGCTTTCTAGCGGGAGATACTACAATGAGCAGTTCTTC. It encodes CASSLQKLSSGRYYNEQFF.

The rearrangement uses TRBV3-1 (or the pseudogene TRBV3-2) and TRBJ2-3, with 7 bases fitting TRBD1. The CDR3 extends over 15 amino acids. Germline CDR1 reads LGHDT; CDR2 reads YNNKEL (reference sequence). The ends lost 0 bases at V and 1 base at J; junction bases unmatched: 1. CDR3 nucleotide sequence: TGTGCCAGCAGCCAAGATGACAGGGGCACAGATACGCAGTATTTT. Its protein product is CASSQDDRGTDTQYF.

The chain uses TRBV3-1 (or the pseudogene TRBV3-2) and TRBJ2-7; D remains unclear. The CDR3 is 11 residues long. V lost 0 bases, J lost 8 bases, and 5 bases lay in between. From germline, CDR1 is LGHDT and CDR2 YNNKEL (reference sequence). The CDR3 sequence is CASSQDSKQYF. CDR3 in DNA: TGTGCCAGCAGCCAAGATTCCAAGCAGTACTTC.

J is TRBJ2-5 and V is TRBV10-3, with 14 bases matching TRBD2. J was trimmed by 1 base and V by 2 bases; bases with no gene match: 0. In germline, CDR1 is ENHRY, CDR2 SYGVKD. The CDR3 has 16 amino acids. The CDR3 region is CAISEGTSGGQETQYF. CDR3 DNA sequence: TGTGCCATCAGTGAGGGGACTAGCGGGGGCCAAGAGACCCAGTACTTC.

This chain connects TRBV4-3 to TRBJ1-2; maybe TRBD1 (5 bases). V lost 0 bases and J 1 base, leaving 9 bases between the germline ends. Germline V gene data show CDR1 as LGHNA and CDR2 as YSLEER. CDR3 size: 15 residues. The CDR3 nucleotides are TGCGCCAGCAGCCAAGAGGGCGACAGTAACTATGGCTACACCTTC. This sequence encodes CASSQEGDSNYGYTF.

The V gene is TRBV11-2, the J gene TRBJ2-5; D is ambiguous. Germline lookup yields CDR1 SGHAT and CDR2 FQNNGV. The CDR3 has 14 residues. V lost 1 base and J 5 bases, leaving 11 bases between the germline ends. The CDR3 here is CASSLGPNLETQYF. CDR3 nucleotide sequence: TGTGCCAGCAGCTTAGGGCCCAATCTCGAGACCCAGTACTTC.